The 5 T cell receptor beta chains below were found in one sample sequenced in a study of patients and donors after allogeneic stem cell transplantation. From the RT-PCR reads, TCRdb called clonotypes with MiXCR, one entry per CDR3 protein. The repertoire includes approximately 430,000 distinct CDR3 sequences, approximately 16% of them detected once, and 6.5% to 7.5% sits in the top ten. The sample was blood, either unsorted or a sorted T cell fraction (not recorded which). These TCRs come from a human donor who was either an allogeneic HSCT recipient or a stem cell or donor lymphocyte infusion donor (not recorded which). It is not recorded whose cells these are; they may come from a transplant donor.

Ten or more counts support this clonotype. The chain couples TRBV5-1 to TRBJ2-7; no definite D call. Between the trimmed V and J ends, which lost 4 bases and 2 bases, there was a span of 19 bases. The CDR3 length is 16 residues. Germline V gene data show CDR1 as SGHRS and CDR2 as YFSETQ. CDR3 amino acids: CASSPRLGKSTYEQYF. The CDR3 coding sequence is TGCGCCAGCAGCCCACGATTGGGGAAGTCTACCTACGAGCAGTACTTC.

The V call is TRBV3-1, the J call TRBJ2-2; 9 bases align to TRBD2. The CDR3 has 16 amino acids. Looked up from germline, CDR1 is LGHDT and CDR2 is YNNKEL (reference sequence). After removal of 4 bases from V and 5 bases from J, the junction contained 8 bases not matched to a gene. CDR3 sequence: CASSLLAGKVTGELFF. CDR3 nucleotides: TGTGCCAGCAGCCTACTAGCGGGTAAAGTAACCGGGGAGCTGTTTTTT.

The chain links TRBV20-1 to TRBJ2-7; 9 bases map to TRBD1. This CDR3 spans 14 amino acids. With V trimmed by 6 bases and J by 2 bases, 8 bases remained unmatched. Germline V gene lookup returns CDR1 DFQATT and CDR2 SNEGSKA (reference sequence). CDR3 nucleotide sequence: TGCAGTGCGAAACGACAGGGGGTCGCCTACGAGCAGTACTTC. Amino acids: CSAKRQGVAYEQYF.

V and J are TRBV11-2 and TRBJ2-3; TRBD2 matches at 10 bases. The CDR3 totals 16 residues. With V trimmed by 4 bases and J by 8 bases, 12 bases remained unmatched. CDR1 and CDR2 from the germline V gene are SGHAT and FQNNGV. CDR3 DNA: TGTGCCAGCAGCTCACAGCGGGGGGGTTTTAGTGCTACGCAGTATTTT. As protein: CASSSQRGGFSATQYF. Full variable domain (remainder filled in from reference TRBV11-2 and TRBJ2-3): EAGVAQSPRYKIIEKRQSVAFWCNPISGHATLYWYQQILGQGPKLLIQFQNNGVVDDSQLPKDRFSAERLKGVDSTLKIQPAKLEDSAVYLCASSSQRGGFSATQYFGPGTRLTVL.

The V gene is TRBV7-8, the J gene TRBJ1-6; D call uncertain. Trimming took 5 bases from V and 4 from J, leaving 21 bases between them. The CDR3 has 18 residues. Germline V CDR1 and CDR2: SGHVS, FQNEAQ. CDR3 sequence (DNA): TGTGCCAGCAGCCCCCAGAGTGGGCGGGCGTTGTATAATTCACCCCTCCACTTT. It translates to CASSPQSGRALYNSPLHF.